The 27 T cell receptor beta chains presented below share a single source sample, sequenced in a study of T cells in Graves' hyperthyroidism and ophthalmopathy. Regions amplified from RNA transcripts were the TCR beta CDR3 regions. A first-round RT-PCR of the TCR CDR3 used the HTBI primer set. Each CDR3 protein gets one entry after TCRdb re-called the multiplex PCR reads with MiXCR. The table has hundreds of thousands of distinct CDR3 sequences, 20% seen once. Source material: blood. Source of these receptors: a man between 25 and 39 years old with Graves' ophthalmopathy.

This sequence joins TRBV6-1 and TRBJ1-3, with TRBD1 matching over 7 bases. The CDR3 is made up of 14 amino acids. V was pared by 4 bases and J by 2 bases, with 2 bases of the junction left unmatched. Germline loops: CDR1 MNHNS, CDR2 SASEGT. CDR3 coding DNA: TGTGCCAGCAGTGGGGACAGCCCTGGAAACACCATATATTTT. It codes for CASSGDSPGNTIYF.

This chain uses TRBV7-9 with TRBJ2-1; tentatively, D is TRBD1 (6 bases). Germline-derived CDR1 and CDR2 are SEHNR and FQNEAQ (reference sequence). There are 14 residues in the CDR3. With 2 bases removed from V and 5 bases from J, the gap between germline ends came to 10 bases. This chain's CDR3 is CASSLIQGHNEQFF. CDR3 DNA: TGTGCCAGCAGCTTAATACAGGGACACAATGAGCAGTTCTTC.

There are many counts of this clonotype. The chain couples TRBV5-1 to TRBJ2-7, with TRBD1 as a possible D gene (6 bases). Looked up from germline, CDR1 is SGHRS and CDR2 is YFSETQ. This CDR3 is built from 14 residues. V shed 2 bases and J shed 1 base, with 10 bases lying between them. The DNA of the CDR3 is TGCGCCAGCAGCTTCACCACAGGGTCCTACGAGCAGTACTTC. Translating it yields CASSFTTGSYEQYF.

This clonotype was seen more than once but under ten times. This chain connects TRBV5-1 to TRBJ2-1; the match to TRBD2 covers 8 bases. CDR1 and CDR2 from the germline V gene are SGHRS and YFSETQ. V lost 0 bases, J lost 8 bases, and 1 base stayed unmatched. The CDR3 is made up of 13 amino acids. CDR3 sequence (DNA): TGCGCCAGCAGCTTGGGGGGACTAGATGAGCAGTTCTTC. Amino acid sequence: CASSLGGLDEQFF.

This chain links TRBV5-6 with TRBJ1-6, with D uncertain. This CDR3 has 16 residues. The V end lost 3 bases, the J end lost 0 bases, and 10 bases lay between the germline ends. The V gene's germline CDR1 is SGHDT and CDR2 YYEEEE. CDR3: CASSSLGGSYNSPLHF. The CDR3 coding sequence is TGTGCCAGCAGCTCGTTGGGAGGCTCCTATAATTCACCCCTCCACTTT.

This clonotype was seen a few times. This chain joins TRBV28 and TRBJ2-7, with TRBD2 as a possible D gene (6 bases). Germline CDR1 is MDHEN and CDR2 is SYDVKM. The V and J ends lost 6 bases and 4 bases respectively, with 16 bases between them. The CDR3 is 14 residues long. The DNA for the CDR3 is TGTGCCAGCAGAGTTGACGGGGGAACGTACGAGCAGTACTTC. This codes for CASRVDGGTYEQYF.

This clonotype was seen more than once but under ten times. The chain combines TRBV3-1 with TRBJ1-3, with D maybe TRBD1 (5 bases). The CDR3 totals 12 residues. Deletions cut 5 bases from V and 7 bases from J, with 9 bases between. Germline-derived CDR1 and CDR2 are LGHDT and YNNKEL (reference sequence). The CDR3 DNA sequence: TGTGCCAGCAGCAACCGGGACAACACCATATATTTT. This encodes CASSNRDNTIYF.

This clonotype has at least ten counts. The genes are TRBV28 and TRBJ1-2, with a weak D call TRBD1 (5 bases). Germline V CDR1 and CDR2: MDHEN, SYDVKM. The CDR3 is 15 amino acids. V lost 7 bases to trimming and J lost 3 bases, with 18 bases between them. CDR3 sequence: CASIPKEGSHYGYTF. The CDR3 DNA reads TGTGCCAGCATCCCAAAAGAGGGGAGCCACTATGGCTACACCTTC.

This clonotype appeared a few times. The V and J genes are TRBV20-1 and TRBJ1-2, with D tentatively TRBD1 (5 bases). CDR1 and CDR2 from the germline V gene are DFQATT and SNEGSKA (reference sequence). The V end lost 6 bases, the J end lost 3 bases, and 14 bases lay between the germline ends. The CDR3 length is 13 residues. CDR3 region: CSASNRGYYGYTF. CDR3 DNA sequence: TGCAGTGCCAGCAATAGGGGTTACTATGGCTACACCTTC.

As concerns this clonotype: This may be a read error: a much more frequent sequence differs by one nucleotide. Here the CDR3 reads CASSLSSGYAF. CDR3 DNA sequence: TGTGCCAGCAGTTTATCATCTGGCTACGCCTTC. The chain links TRBV28 to TRBJ1-2, with D unresolved. The V gene's germline CDR1 is MDHEN and CDR2 SYDVKM. The CDR3 has 11 residues.

This clonotype was seen ten or more times. This chain joins TRBV28 and TRBJ2-5; D is tentatively TRBD1 or TRBD2 (5 bases each). Germline CDR1 reads MDHEN; CDR2 reads SYDVKM. CDR3 length: 16 amino acids. Trimming left V 2 bases short and J 5 bases short, with 18 bases between. DNA for the CDR3: TGTGCCAGCAGTTTAAGGAAGGGACCCTATGGGGAGACCCAGTACTTC. The encoded protein is CASSLRKGPYGETQYF.

This clonotype showed up many times. The gene calls are TRBV2 and TRBJ2-7; no clear D. Germline values: CDR1 SNHLY, CDR2 FYNNEI. V lost 6 bases and J lost 2, with 8 bases in between. The CDR3 is 12 residues long. The CDR3 reads CASRRSAYEQYF. The CDR3 coding sequence is TGTGCCAGCAGGAGGTCGGCCTACGAGCAGTACTTC.

This clonotype was found many times. The CDR3 sequence: CSARARDQPQHF. CDR3 bases: TGCAGTGCTAGAGCTCGAGATCAGCCCCAGCATTTT. The chain is built from TRBV20-1 and TRBJ1-5; D not resolved. Trimming pared 1 base from V and 5 bases from J, leaving 6 bases between. Germline CDR1 is DFQATT and CDR2 is SNEGSKA (reference sequence). There are 12 residues in the CDR3.

This clonotype showed up just a few times. This rearrangement joins TRBV24-1 to TRBJ1-5; D is unclear. Per germline, CDR1 KGHDR and CDR2 SFDVKD. The CDR3 loop spans 13 amino acids. The V gene lost 5 bases and the J gene lost 4 bases, with 8 bases spanning the gap. This chain's CDR3 is CATSAAGNQPQHF. The DNA for the CDR3 is TGTGCCACCAGTGCAGCGGGGAATCAGCCCCAGCATTTT.

This clonotype was counted only a few times. CDR3 amino acids: CASNPGAGLSNQPQHF. The CDR3 nucleotides read TGTGCCAGCAATCCTGGGGCGGGTCTTAGCAATCAGCCCCAGCATTTT. V gene TRBV6-2 or TRBV6-3 combines with J gene TRBJ1-5, with D possibly being TRBD1 (5 bases). The CDR3 has 16 residues. The germline CDR1 and CDR2 sequences are MNHEY and SVGEGT. The V gene lost 7 bases and the J gene lost 0 bases, with 16 bases spanning the gap.

In this sample, this clonotype turned up a few times. The chain has TRBV19 and TRBJ1-2, with D unclear. This CDR3 has 14 amino acids. V gave up 1 base and J gave up 4 bases, with 10 bases separating them. The germline CDR1 and CDR2 sequences are LNHDA and SQIVND (reference sequence). CDR3 region: CASSIVNGVYGYTF. The DNA of the CDR3 is TGTGCCAGTAGTATAGTTAACGGCGTCTATGGCTACACCTTC.

Here the CDR3 reads CASSHPGPPLSYNEQFF. CDR3 nucleotides: TGTGCCAGCAGTCACCCTGGTCCTCCTCTTTCCTACAATGAGCAGTTCTTC. The chain recombines TRBV6-2 or TRBV6-3 with TRBJ2-1; no firm D call. CDR3 length: 17 residues. Trimming took 5 bases from V and 1 from J, leaving 18 bases between them. Germline V gene lookup returns CDR1 MNHEY and CDR2 SVGEGT.

This clonotype has more than one count but fewer than ten. The chain joins TRBV2 to TRBJ2-7; D perhaps matches TRBD1 (6 bases). V was clipped by 6 bases and J by 5 bases, with 17 bases between them. This CDR3 spans 14 amino acids. CDR1 SNHLY and CDR2 FYNNEI come from the germline V gene. CDR3 protein: CASRGTLTGHEQYF. The CDR3 bases are TGTGCCAGCAGGGGGACACTGACGGGCCACGAGCAGTACTTC.

On this clonotype: Possible read error: a much larger clone is one base away. The V and J genes are TRBV2 and TRBJ2-7; TRBD2 might be the D (6 bases). Germline CDR1 SNHLY, CDR2 FYNNEI. The CDR3 extends over 15 amino acids. Deletions cut 6 bases from V and 6 bases from J, with 21 bases between. CDR3 coding DNA: TGTGCCAGCAGAAAACCGAGACTAGTGGGGTTCGAGCAGTACTTC. Its protein is CASRKPRLVGFEQYF.

About this clonotype itself: A read error may be the cause here, since a much bigger clone is one base away. The DNA of the CDR3 is TGTGCCAGCAATGTGCCGATGAACACTGAAGCTTTCTTT. This gives the protein CASNVPMNTEAFF. The gene calls are TRBV6-1 and TRBJ1-1, with no clear D. The germline CDR1 and CDR2 sequences are MNHNS and SASEGT. Trimming shortened V by 7 bases and J by 0 bases, and 9 bases separated the two germline ends. The CDR3 is 13 residues long.

Ten or more counts support this clonotype. The V gene is TRBV7-2, the J gene TRBJ1-4; D is ambiguous. The length of the CDR3 is 15 residues. Trimming pared 3 bases from V and 3 bases from J, leaving 11 bases between. CDR1 and CDR2 (germline): SGHTA, FQGNSA. CDR3 protein: CASSFGSEANEKLFF. The CDR3 DNA is TGTGCCAGCAGCTTCGGTTCCGAGGCTAATGAAAAACTGTTTTTT.

V is TRBV4-1 and J is TRBJ1-2; D may be TRBD1 (6 bases). V was pared by 1 base and J by 0 bases, with 12 bases between. CDR1 and CDR2 from the germline V gene are MGHRA and YSYEKL. The CDR3 loop spans 16 amino acids. CDR3 in amino acids: CASSQALGASNYGYTF. Written as DNA, the CDR3 is TGCGCCAGCAGCCAAGCCTTGGGGGCCTCTAACTATGGCTACACCTTC.

This sequence joins TRBV9 and TRBJ2-5; 10 bases agree with TRBD2. The CDR3 loop spans 15 amino acids. Germline CDR1 reads SGDLS; CDR2 reads YYNGEE. Unmatched junction bases numbered 3, after V lost 0 bases and J lost 4 bases. The CDR3 region is CASSVEAGGGETQYF. The CDR3 DNA is TGTGCCAGCAGCGTAGAAGCGGGAGGGGGAGAGACCCAGTACTTC.

About this clonotype: It may be a read error: a sequence one base away is much more abundant. V and J are TRBV30 and TRBJ2-1, with 9 bases identical to TRBD1. Germline V lookup: CDR1 GTSNPN, CDR2 SVGIG (reference sequence). This CDR3 region has 12 residues. This CDR3 reads CARSGTGIEQFF. The CDR3 bases are TGTGCCCGGAGTGGGACAGGGATTGAGCAGTTCTTC.

Details on this clonotype: Germline and junction disagree at one end, which may indicate a read error. V usage is TRBV7-9 and J usage is TRBJ1-1; TRBD1 might be the D (5 bases). Looked up from germline, CDR1 is SEHNR and CDR2 is FQNEAQ (reference sequence). This CDR3 region has 15 residues. CDR3 coding DNA: TGTGCCAGCAGCCCCACCGCAGGGAAGAACACTGGAGCTTTCTTT. This gives the protein CASSPTAGKNTGAFF.

The gene calls are TRBV29-1 and TRBJ2-1; D may be TRBD2 (5 bases). This CDR3 has 12 residues. Trimming stripped 4 bases from V and 9 bases from J, with 13 bases between. Germline V gene lookup returns CDR1 SQVTM and CDR2 ANQGSEA. The CDR3 is CSVAVTAGEQFF. The CDR3 nucleotides are TGCAGCGTTGCAGTCACCGCGGGTGAGCAGTTCTTC.

This chain uses TRBV27 with TRBJ2-7; TRBD2 agrees at 11 bases. V gave up 5 bases and J gave up 7 bases; unmatched junction bases: 13. CDR3 length: 16 residues. Germline CDR1 and CDR2: MNHEY and SMNVEV (reference sequence). The CDR3 DNA reads as TGTGCCAGCAGTGAATTGCTAGCGGGAGGCCCCCTGGAGCAGTACTTC. This sequence encodes CASSELLAGGPLEQYF.